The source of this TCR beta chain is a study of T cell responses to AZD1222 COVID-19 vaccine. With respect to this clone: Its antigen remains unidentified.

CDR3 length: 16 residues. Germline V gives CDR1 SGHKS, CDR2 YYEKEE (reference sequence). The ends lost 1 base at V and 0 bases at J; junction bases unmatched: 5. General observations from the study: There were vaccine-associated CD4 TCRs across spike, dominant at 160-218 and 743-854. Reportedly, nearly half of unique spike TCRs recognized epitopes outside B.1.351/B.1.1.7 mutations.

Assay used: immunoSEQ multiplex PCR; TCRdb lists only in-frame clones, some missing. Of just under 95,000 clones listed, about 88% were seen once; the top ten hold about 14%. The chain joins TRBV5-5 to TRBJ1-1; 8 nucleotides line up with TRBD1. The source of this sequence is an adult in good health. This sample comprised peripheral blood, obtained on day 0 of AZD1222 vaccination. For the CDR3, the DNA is TGTGCCAGCAGCTTGAACAGGGGGTCTCTGAACACTGAAGCTTTCTTT. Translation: CASSLNRGSLNTEAFF.